Below are 9 T cell receptor beta chains sequenced from a single sample in a study of shared clonotypes between healthy human individuals. Profiled with immunoSEQ multiplex PCR; TCRdb holds only in-frame clones, not every one. The sample carries hundreds of thousands of clones, roughly four fifths recorded once. Specimen: PBMCs. Every receptor here comes from a woman in her 40s in good health. Some clones in this sample may be carry-over from other donors' samples.

The chain combines TRBV7-2 with TRBJ2-5, with D possibly matching TRBD1 (5 bases). Deletions cut 3 bases from V and 2 bases from J, with 10 bases between. CDR3 length equals 14 residues. Per germline, CDR1 SGHTA and CDR2 FQGNSA. CDR3 nucleotide sequence: TGTGCCAGCAGCTTCTCCCCAGGGCAAGAGACCCAGTACTTC. Translation: CASSFSPGQETQYF.

This chain uses TRBV4-3 with TRBJ1-2, with D possibly TRBD1 on 6 matching bases. Germline CDR1 LGHNA, CDR2 YSLEER. Trimming took 0 bases from V and 4 from J, leaving 30 bases between them. This CDR3 region has 21 residues. The CDR3 DNA is TGCGCCAGCAGCCAAGATTTGGGTTTATGGGGGGCGCTGGTTTTCCCCTATGGCTACACCTTC. It encodes CASSQDLGLWGALVFPYGYTF.

This clone was observed a few times. This chain connects TRBV6-4 to TRBJ1-1, with D perhaps matching TRBD1 (5 bases). The germline gives CDR1 MRHNA, CDR2 SNTAGT. V was shortened by 5 bases and J by 0 bases, with 10 bases between the two germline ends. This CDR3 is 14 amino acids long. The CDR3 reads CASSPNRMNTEAFF. The DNA of the CDR3 is TGTGCCAGCAGTCCCAACAGGATGAACACTGAAGCTTTCTTT.

In this sample, this clone turned up a few times. This chain connects TRBV29-1 to TRBJ1-2; TRBD1 agrees at 7 bases. This CDR3 region has 14 residues. Germline V gives CDR1 SQVTM, CDR2 ANQGSEA. Germline trimming cut 3 bases from V and 5 bases from J; bases unmatched to any gene: 9. CDR3 coding DNA: TGCAGCGTTGACCAGGGACAGCGAGGATATGGCTACACCTTC. It encodes CSVDQGQRGYGYTF.

This clone appeared a few times. This chain connects TRBV27 to TRBJ2-5, with 11 bases identical to TRBD2. Germline V lookup: CDR1 MNHEY, CDR2 SMNVEV (reference sequence). The CDR3 is 20 amino acids. With V trimmed by 2 bases and J by 4 bases, 18 bases remained unmatched. The chain's CDR3 is CASSLNVLPILAGVGETQYF. The CDR3 nucleotides are TGTGCCAGCAGTTTAAACGTATTGCCCATACTAGCGGGAGTTGGAGAGACCCAGTACTTC.

The gene calls are TRBV7-2 and TRBJ2-7, with 8 bases that match TRBD2. The CDR3 totals 14 residues. The V segment lost 5 bases and the J segment 4 bases; nucleotides outside the gene matches: 7. The germline V gene encodes CDR1 SGHTA and CDR2 FQGNSA. In DNA, the CDR3 is TGTGCCAGCAGCCTTCAGCGGGAGTTGTACGAGCAGTACTTC. Encoded protein: CASSLQRELYEQYF.

The V call is TRBV6-4, the J call TRBJ2-5; the match to TRBD1 covers 11 bases. The J segment lost 5 bases and the V segment lost 7 bases, leaving 24 bases of the junction unmatched. CDR1 and CDR2 from the germline V gene are MRHNA and SNTAGT. The CDR3 is 20 residues long. The CDR3 nucleotides are TGTGCCAGCACCGGACCCCCGGGACAGGGGGTGAAGGGGGCCTCTGAGACCCAGTACTTC. Its translation: CASTGPPGQGVKGASETQYF.

This clone came up a few times. The chain uses TRBV6-1 and TRBJ2-1, with TRBD1 identical over 7 bases. The V and J ends lost 4 bases and 0 bases, in that order; junction bases with no gene match: 6. Germline V gene lookup returns CDR1 MNHNS and CDR2 SASEGT. There are 16 residues in the CDR3. The CDR3 loop is CASSAQSGGSYNEQFF. CDR3 bases: TGTGCCAGCAGTGCACAGTCAGGGGGCTCCTACAATGAGCAGTTCTTC.

J is TRBJ2-2 and V is TRBV5-1, with D perhaps matching TRBD1 or TRBD2 (5 bases each). Germline assignment: CDR1 SGHRS and CDR2 YFSETQ. The CDR3 loop spans 14 amino acids. V shed 2 bases and J shed 5 bases, with 10 bases lying between them. The CDR3 loop is CASSFGTGTGELFF. In DNA form, the CDR3 reads TGCGCCAGCAGCTTCGGGACGGGTACCGGGGAGCTGTTTTTT.